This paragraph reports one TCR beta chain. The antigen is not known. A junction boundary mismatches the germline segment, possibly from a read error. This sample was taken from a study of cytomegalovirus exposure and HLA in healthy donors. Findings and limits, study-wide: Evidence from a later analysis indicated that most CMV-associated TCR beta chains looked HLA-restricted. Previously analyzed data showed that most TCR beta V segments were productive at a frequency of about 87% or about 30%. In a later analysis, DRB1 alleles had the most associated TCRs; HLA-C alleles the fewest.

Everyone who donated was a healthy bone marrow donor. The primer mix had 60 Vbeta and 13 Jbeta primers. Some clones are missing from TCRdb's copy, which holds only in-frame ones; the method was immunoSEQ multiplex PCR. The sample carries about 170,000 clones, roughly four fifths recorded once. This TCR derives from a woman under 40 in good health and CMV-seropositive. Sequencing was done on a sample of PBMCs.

The CDR3 is CSSSFRTGVDNEQFF. As DNA, the CDR3 is TGTTCCAGCAGCTTTCGGACAGGGGTGGACAATGAGCAGTTCTTC. J is TRBJ2-1 and V is TRBV7-9, with 9 bases lining up with TRBD1. The CDR3 is 15 residues long. Germline CDR1 reads SEHNR; CDR2 reads FQNEAQ (reference sequence).